The 18 T cell receptor beta chains below all came from one sample that was sequenced in a study of blood T cell repertoires in COVID-19 (dated by TCRdb to about 2020). The library was prepared using the immunoSEQ multiplex PCR assay. TCRdb took over this immuneACCESS table, retaining in-frame rearrangements with V and J assigned. Such tables are incomplete; in checked studies, under half of the missing clones stem from an unresolved V gene, and the remainder is unexplained. The table for this sample lists more than 250,000 clones; 70% to 90% of them were counted only once. The ten largest clones add up to around 9.3% of the sample. The material sequenced was PBMCs or T cells enriched from blood (not recorded which). Receptor source: a woman between 18 and 30 years old who had recovered from COVID-19.

The chain carries TRBV30 and TRBJ2-3; D ambiguous. This CDR3 comprises 15 residues. V was pared by 0 bases and J by 3 bases, with 13 bases between. The germline V gene has CDR1 GTSNPN and CDR2 SVGIG (reference sequence). This CDR3 is CAWSVNTGGTDTQYF. In DNA form, the CDR3 reads TGTGCCTGGAGTGTAAATACCGGTGGTACAGATACGCAGTATTTT.

The chain combines TRBV3-1 (or the pseudogene TRBV3-2) with TRBJ2-5; 14 positions agree with TRBD2. The junction had 14 bases not matched to a gene; V was cut back by 3 bases and J by 5 bases. The CDR3 runs 19 residues. Germline values: CDR1 LGHDT, CDR2 YNNKEL (reference sequence). This CDR3 is CASSHPNLGLAGVGETQYF. CDR3 nucleotides: TGTGCCAGCAGCCACCCCAATTTGGGACTAGCGGGGGTTGGGGAGACCCAGTACTTC.

The chain links TRBV27 to TRBJ1-2; D is uncertain. Looked up from germline, CDR1 is MNHEY and CDR2 is SMNVEV (reference sequence). Trimming left V 4 bases short and J 8 bases short, with 14 bases between. The CDR3 sequence is 13 residues long. The DNA of the CDR3 is TGTGCCAGCAGTTCGAACCCGGGATACGGCTACACCTTC. Protein product: CASSSNPGYGYTF.

V and J are TRBV28 and TRBJ2-2; 7 bases line up with TRBD2. Germline assignment: CDR1 MDHEN and CDR2 SYDVKM. Trimming removed 2 bases from V and 3 bases from J; junction bases left unmatched: 3. This CDR3 comprises 15 residues. The CDR3 DNA is TGTGCCAGCAGTTTAGCGGGAGAGCACACCGGGGAGCTGTTTTTT. Its protein is CASSLAGEHTGELFF.

The chain combines TRBV6-6 with TRBJ1-1; D might be TRBD1 (5 bases). Germline loops: CDR1 MNHNY, CDR2 SVGAGI (reference sequence). Trimming pared 5 bases from V and 5 bases from J, leaving 15 bases between. CDR3 length: 14 residues. The CDR3 DNA follows: TGTGCCAGCAGTGACCGGAGGGGCGGTACTGAAGCTTTCTTT. This gives the protein CASSDRRGGTEAFF.

The gene calls are TRBV7-8 and TRBJ2-7, with D hard to call. The germline V gene has CDR1 SGHVS and CDR2 FQNEAQ. V was shortened by 5 bases and J by 4 bases, with 9 bases between the two germline ends. CDR3 size: 12 residues. CDR3 in amino acids: CASSALDYEQYF. The CDR3 DNA follows: TGTGCCAGCAGCGCTCTAGATTACGAGCAGTACTTC.

There are many counts of this clone. Other DNA sequences in the sample encode the same CDR3. The genes are TRBV30 and TRBJ1-1; D gene ambiguous. Trimming took off 2 bases at V and 1 base at J, with 8 bases between the two ends. The germline V gene has CDR1 GTSNPN and CDR2 SVGIG (reference sequence). The CDR3 covers 13 residues. CDR3 DNA: TGTGCCTGGAGTATCTACAGGAACACTGAAGCTTTCTTT. This encodes CAWSIYRNTEAFF.

The rearrangement joins TRBV13 to TRBJ2-7; weak D call: TRBD2 (5 bases). V lost 2 bases and J lost 5, with 10 bases in between. This CDR3 is built from 13 residues. Germline assignment: CDR1 PRHDT and CDR2 FYEKMQ (reference sequence). CDR3 protein: CASSLYDYDEQYF. In DNA, the CDR3 is TGTGCCAGCAGCTTATACGACTACGACGAGCAGTACTTC.

CDR3 amino acids: CASGEIDHNNEQFF. The CDR3 bases are TGTGCCAGCGGGGAGATTGACCATAACAATGAGCAGTTCTTC. The chain has TRBV25-1 and TRBJ2-1; a possible D gene is TRBD2 (5 bases). Germline V gives CDR1 MGHDK, CDR2 SYGVNS. V was trimmed by 8 bases and J by 5 bases, leaving 16 bases between them. This CDR3 is built from 14 residues.

The V call is TRBV10-3, the J call TRBJ1-1; D may be TRBD1 (5 bases). The V end was cut by 10 bases, the J end by 4 bases, with 16 bases between. CDR1 is ENHRY, CDR2 SYGVKD, per germline. This CDR3 has 13 residues. In DNA, the CDR3 is TGTGCCACCAGCGGGGGGACTAGCACTGAAGCTTTCTTT. Its protein product is CATSGGTSTEAFF.

The chain has TRBV12-3 or TRBV12-4 and TRBJ1-2; D perhaps matches TRBD1 (6 bases). The CDR3 covers 13 residues. V dropped 5 bases and J dropped 8 bases, with 15 bases sitting between them. The CDR3 region has the DNA TGTGCCAGCAGTCCCCTGGGGGCTGGAGGCTACACCTTC. Protein product: CASSPLGAGGYTF.

The chain employs TRBV20-1 and TRBJ1-2; D is unresolved. Germline CDR1 DFQATT, CDR2 SNEGSKA (reference sequence). The CDR3 is made up of 13 amino acids. Trimming left V 3 bases short and J 6 bases short, with 14 bases between. CDR3 in DNA: TGCAGTGCTAGTGGTGACTCGGGAAATGGCTACACCTTC. Encoded protein: CSASGDSGNGYTF.

The rearrangement links TRBV14 to TRBJ2-4, with 13 bases matching TRBD2. The CDR3 contains 21 residues. J lost 3 bases, V lost 1 base, and 15 bases had no gene match. Germline CDR1 is SGHDN and CDR2 is FVKESK. CDR3 region: CASSQAQQGLAGVYDKNIQYF. For the CDR3, the DNA is TGTGCCAGCAGCCAAGCCCAACAAGGACTAGCGGGAGTATACGACAAAAACATTCAGTACTTC.

In DNA form, the CDR3 reads TGTGCCAGCCGCTCCGGCGGGGGGCGAAGCACAGATACGCAGTATTTT. The encoded protein is CASRSGGGRSTDTQYF. This rearrangement joins TRBV11-3 to TRBJ2-3; 8 bases are a match to TRBD2. V lost 8 bases to trimming and J lost 0 bases; unmatched junction nucleotides: 10. CDR1 is SGHNT, CDR2 YENEEA, per germline. The CDR3 runs to 16 residues.

In this sample, this clone turned up once. J is TRBJ1-6 and V is TRBV6-5; 8 nucleotides match TRBD1. Germline CDR1 reads MNHEY; CDR2 reads SVGAGI. CDR3 length: 12 amino acids. Trimming took 6 bases from V and 10 from J; bases not matched to a gene: 2. CDR3 loop: CASRQGESPLHF. In DNA form, the CDR3 reads TGTGCCAGCAGACAGGGGGAATCACCCCTCCACTTT.

This sequence joins TRBV24-1 and TRBJ1-5, with 7 bases aligning to TRBD1. Per germline, CDR1 KGHDR and CDR2 SFDVKD. The length of the CDR3 is 16 residues. J gave up 5 bases and V 4 bases, and 10 bases lay outside the gene matches. The CDR3 loop reads CATSDPDRERDQPQHF. The CDR3 DNA follows: TGTGCCACCAGTGACCCCGACAGGGAAAGGGATCAGCCCCAGCATTTT.

The V call is TRBV7-9, the J call TRBJ1-6; D perhaps matches TRBD1 (6 bases). Trimming took 5 bases from V and 7 from J, leaving 24 bases between them. The CDR3 length is 18 residues. CDR1 is SEHNR and CDR2 is FQNEAQ in the germline V gene (reference sequence). CDR3 coding DNA: TGTGCCAGCAGCCTTAGTGACAGGACCGCTCCGATCAATTCACCCCTCCACTTT. This sequence encodes CASSLSDRTAPINSPLHF.

This clone has a handful of counts. The chain uses TRBV7-2 and TRBJ1-1; 7 bases are a match to TRBD1. The germline V gene encodes CDR1 SGHTA and CDR2 FQGNSA. The J segment lost 5 bases and the V segment lost 5 bases, leaving 8 bases of the junction unmatched. The CDR3 totals 14 residues. CDR3 sequence: CASSTTSGGTEAFF. The DNA of the CDR3 is TGTGCCAGCAGCACAACCTCAGGGGGAACTGAAGCTTTCTTT.